The subject of this entry is one T cell receptor beta chain. Its antigen is unknown. This sample's time point: pretreatment peripheral blood. The CDR3 consists of 17 residues. Germline assignment: CDR1 SGHRS and CDR2 YFSETQ. Between the trimmed V and J ends, which lost 3 bases and 2 bases, there was a span of 18 bases. Every PCR was spiked with synthetic TCR analog templates. Sequencing used immunoSEQ multiplex PCR; TCRdb keeps in-frame clones, though not all of them. Of some 100,000 clones in the sample, 80% to 90% are singletons; the top ten hold 0.97%. The data were taken from a study of PD-L1 blockade in urothelial cancer. Study results and limitations: Sub-median blood TCR clonality before treatment predicted longer survival.

Sequences were derived from PBMCs, sampled around atezolizumab (anti-PD-L1) treatment. The origin of this receptor is a woman aged 80 or over with urothelial cancer. The chain is built from TRBV5-1 and TRBJ1-3, with unresolved D. DNA for the CDR3: TGCGCCAGCAGCTATTTAGGGCGTTTAGCGGCTGGAAACACCATATATTTT. It is translated as CASSYLGRLAAGNTIYF.